The 2 T cell receptor beta chains given below trace back to one sample, sequenced in a study of blood T cells in healthy people across ages (dated by TCRdb to about 2015). The method was 5' RACE. Data came from an Illumina HiSeq 2500. A second PCR of roughly 6 to 11 cycles was performed with a sample-barcoded 5' primer and a J-beta primer mix. The raw public reads went through TCRdb reprocessing: fastp at Q25, MiXCR clone calling, in-frame beta chains kept. Rows are combined by CDR3 protein, so each entry shows the most common genes and DNA. The sample data list about 640,000 distinct CDR3 sequences, and under 70% of these were observed just once. Over 30% of the sample is in the top ten clones. The sequenced sample was blood. These receptors all come from a man in his 60s in good health.

This chain links TRBV3-1 with TRBJ2-5; possible D gene TRBD1, 6 bases. The CDR3 has 12 amino acids. V lost 5 bases and J 5 bases, leaving 9 bases between the germline ends. The V gene's germline CDR1 is LGHDT and CDR2 YNNKEL (reference sequence). CDR3 residues: CASSNRVETQYF. The CDR3 DNA is TGTGCCAGCAGCAACAGGGTCGAGACCCAGTACTTC.

V usage is TRBV4-2 and J usage is TRBJ2-5; D gene unclear. The CDR3 runs to 14 residues. Germline V gene sequence: CDR1 LGHNA, CDR2 YNFKEQ. Trimming left V 4 bases short and J 4 bases short, with 13 bases between. Here the CDR3 reads CASSPVGGLETQYF. DNA of the CDR3: TGTGCCAGCAGCCCCGTAGGCGGCCTAGAGACCCAGTACTTC.